The clone carrying this TCR beta chain was seen ten or more times. Its antigen is not known. The DNA ends 3 residues before the CDR3 does, and the rest of the CDR3 is filled in from the germline J gene. The CDR3 sequence is 14 residues long. Losses at the gene ends were 5 bases for V and 5 bases for J; bases not matched to a gene: 3. The germline CDR1 and CDR2 sequences are SGHTA and FQGNSA. The sample comes from a study of T cell clonality in common variable immunodeficiency. Whole-study findings and limits: T cell subpopulation sequencing would be needed to explain CVID clonality. Shared TCRbeta clones were fewer between CVID subjects than controls.

Only in-frame clones appear in the TCRdb table, and some are missing; sequencing was by immunoSEQ multiplex PCR. The sample was found to contain roughly 38,000 clones, and every one recurs. Sequenced sample: peripheral blood mononuclear cells. V usage is TRBV7-2 and J usage is TRBJ2-1; TRBD2 matches 10 bases. The clonotype originates from a person aged 18-69 years in good health. CDR3 amino acids: CASSTGTSDNEQFF. Partial CDR3 DNA: TGTGCCAGCAGCACCGGGACTAGCGACAATGAG.